One sample yielded the 19 T cell receptor beta chains listed below, sequenced in a study of CD8+ T cells in alopecia areata. Extracted RNA was reverse transcribed into cDNA, the sequencing template. Only in-frame clones appear in the TCRdb table, and some are missing; sequencing was by immunoSEQ multiplex PCR. Here the sample spans about 180,000 clones, about 72% being singletons. Sequences were derived from CD8+ T cells sorted from blood, sampled at week 0. All receptors come from a human donor with alopecia areata.

CDR3 sequence: CSVTGSSYEQYF. For the CDR3, the DNA is TGCAGCGTAACAGGAAGCTCCTACGAGCAGTACTTC. The rearrangement links TRBV29-1 to TRBJ2-7; D may be TRBD1 (5 bases). The CDR3 covers 12 residues. With 6 bases removed from V and 0 bases from J, the gap between germline ends came to 9 bases. Germline-derived CDR1 and CDR2 are SQVTM and ANQGSEA.

The rearrangement links TRBV5-1 to TRBJ2-7; tentatively, D is TRBD1 (5 bases). The CDR3 loop spans 12 amino acids. Deletions cut 1 base from V and 5 bases from J, with 7 bases between. Germline V gene sequence: CDR1 SGHRS, CDR2 YFSETQ. The CDR3 DNA reads as TGCGCCAGCAGCTTGTCAGGGAACGAGCAGTACTTC. Translated, it gives CASSLSGNEQYF.

The chain joins TRBV27 to TRBJ2-5, with 9 bases that match TRBD2. The V gene's germline CDR1 is MNHEY and CDR2 SMNVEV (reference sequence). With V trimmed by 6 bases and J by 0 bases, 8 bases remained unmatched. The CDR3 totals 16 residues. CDR3 loop: CASSPGTSRYQETQYF. The CDR3 DNA reads TGTGCCAGCAGCCCTGGGACTAGCCGATACCAAGAGACCCAGTACTTC.

V usage is TRBV5-1 and J usage is TRBJ1-1; D remains unclear. CDR1 is SGHRS, CDR2 YFSETQ, per germline. The ends were cut back, 7 bases at V and 9 bases at J, with 13 bases in the middle. The CDR3 has 11 residues. The CDR3 coding sequence is TGCGCCAGCGTGAAGGGAGCACAAGCTTTCTTT. Protein product: CASVKGAQAFF.

In DNA, the CDR3 is TGTGCCAGCAGCGGCCGGGGGTACGAGCAGTACTTC. Protein sequence: CASSGRGYEQYF. The chain links TRBV9 to TRBJ2-7; D may be TRBD2 (6 bases). Germline V CDR1 and CDR2: SGDLS, YYNGEE. Trimming left V 3 bases short and J 4 bases short, with 8 bases between. CDR3 length equals 12 residues.

Turning to this clone: Other DNA sequences in the same sample also yield this CDR3. The CDR3 sequence: CAWSKERARANYGYTF. The CDR3 DNA reads as TGTGCCTGGAGTAAGGAGCGGGCCAGGGCTAACTATGGCTACACCTTC. The chain couples TRBV30 to TRBJ1-2, with a tentative D call TRBD1 (5 bases). Germline CDR1 and CDR2: GTSNPN and SVGIG (reference sequence). Trimming stripped 2 bases from V and 0 bases from J, with 16 bases between. CDR3 length: 16 residues.

This chain uses TRBV5-1 with TRBJ2-1, with TRBD1 matching over 8 bases. The CDR3 sequence is 16 residues long. In germline, CDR1 is SGHRS, CDR2 YFSETQ. V lost 4 bases and J lost 8; bases outside the gene matches: 14. DNA of the CDR3: TGCGCCAGCAGCCTGGAACTCAGGGGGCTAATAGATGAGCAGTTCTTC. This codes for CASSLELRGLIDEQFF.

In nucleotides, the CDR3 is TGCGCCAGCAAAGGGACAAGAAACATTCAGTACTTC. Protein product: CASKGTRNIQYF. The genes are TRBV5-1 and TRBJ2-4; D may be TRBD1 (6 bases). The CDR3 spans 12 residues. V shed 6 bases and J shed 6 bases, with 10 bases lying between them. Per germline, CDR1 SGHRS and CDR2 YFSETQ.

The J gene is TRBJ2-7, the V gene TRBV18, with D tentatively TRBD1 (6 bases). The CDR3 totals 12 residues. Germline loops: CDR1 KGHSH, CDR2 LQKENI. V shed 3 bases and J shed 5 bases, with 8 bases lying between them. CDR3: CASSPGTNEQYF. CDR3 bases: TGTGCCAGCTCACCGGGGACAAACGAGCAGTACTTC.

The chain carries TRBV29-1 and TRBJ1-2; perhaps TRBD1 as D (5 bases). Looked up from germline, CDR1 is SQVTM and CDR2 is ANQGSEA. The CDR3 extends over 13 amino acids. Trimming stripped 2 bases from V and 5 bases from J, with 12 bases between. The CDR3 spells CSVETPREYGYTF. The CDR3 DNA follows: TGCAGCGTTGAAACCCCCAGGGAGTATGGCTACACCTTC.

Concerning this clone itself: One end of the junction fails to match germline, which may point to a read error. The rearrangement uses TRBV5-4 and TRBJ2-4; the match to TRBD1 covers 8 bases. CDR1 is SGHNT and CDR2 is YYREEE in the germline V gene (reference sequence). The CDR3 has 12 amino acids. The CDR3 loop reads CASSLTGDRLLF. CDR3 coding DNA: TGTGCCAGCAGCTTAACGGGGGACAGGCTCCTCTTC.

This clone was counted a few times. This chain joins TRBV19 and TRBJ1-1; D is possibly TRBD1 (6 bases). The germline V gene has CDR1 LNHDA and CDR2 SQIVND (reference sequence). The CDR3 is made up of 15 amino acids. V dropped 1 base and J dropped 5 bases, with 14 bases sitting between them. The chain's CDR3 is CASSIVPGEGTEAFF. The CDR3 DNA reads as TGTGCCAGTAGTATAGTTCCAGGGGAGGGAACTGAAGCTTTCTTT. The whole variable domain, filled in from reference TRBV19 and TRBJ1-1, reads DGGITQSPKYLFRKEGQNVTLSCEQNLNHDAMYWYRQDPGQGLRLIYYSQIVNDFQKGDIAEGYSVSREKKESFPLTVTSAQKNPTAFYLCASSIVPGEGTEAFFGQGTRLTVV.

The CDR3 protein is CASSLGLAGGPGTDTQYF. The CDR3, as DNA: TGTGCCAGCAGCTTAGGCCTAGCGGGGGGGCCAGGCACAGATACGCAGTATTTT. The genes are TRBV7-6 and TRBJ2-3; 12 bases agree with TRBD2. This CDR3 contains 18 residues. Germline CDR1 and CDR2: SGHVS and FNYEAQ. Trimming removed 1 base from V and 1 base from J; junction bases left unmatched: 6.

A note on this clone: The sample holds other DNA sequences that translate to the same CDR3. This chain connects TRBV5-6 to TRBJ1-5; the D gene is possibly TRBD1 (6 bases). This CDR3 region has 14 residues. Trimming removed 2 bases from V and 6 bases from J, with 12 bases in between. Germline CDR1 is SGHDT and CDR2 is YYEEEE. As DNA, the CDR3 is TGTGCCAGCAGCTTTGGCCAGGGGAGTCAGCCCCAGCATTTT. It codes for CASSFGQGSQPQHF.

V and J are TRBV29-1 and TRBJ2-1; 9 nucleotides agree with TRBD2. Germline V CDR1 and CDR2: SQVTM, ANQGSEA. The CDR3 has 15 residues. V was pared by 4 bases and J by 2 bases, with 6 bases of the junction left unmatched. DNA for the CDR3: TGCAGCGTTGCTTCTAGCGGGGCAACCTACAATGAGCAGTTCTTC. Translating it yields CSVASSGATYNEQFF.

J is TRBJ2-3 and V is TRBV13; tentatively, D is TRBD1 or TRBD2 (5 bases each). Germline values: CDR1 PRHDT, CDR2 FYEKMQ (reference sequence). The length of the CDR3 is 14 residues. Deletions cut 11 bases from V and 5 bases from J, with 20 bases between. The CDR3 coding sequence is TGTGCCGTCTCGAGAGGGGTAGGAGTAGATACGCAGTATTTT. Encoded protein: CAVSRGVGVDTQYF.

V is TRBV30 and J is TRBJ2-7; no clear D. CDR3 length: 13 amino acids. Germline CDR1 is GTSNPN and CDR2 is SVGIG (reference sequence). The V end was cut by 0 bases, the J end by 3 bases, with 9 bases between. The CDR3: CAWSVTNHYEQYF. The CDR3 region has the DNA TGTGCCTGGAGTGTAACCAATCACTACGAGCAGTACTTC. Full variable domain (rest looked up from reference TRBV30 and TRBJ2-7): SQTIHQWPATLVQPVGSPLSLECTVEGTSNPNLYWYRQAAGRGLQLLFYSVGIGQISSEVPQNLSASRPQDRQFILSSKKLLLSDSGFYLCAWSVTNHYEQYFGPGTRLTVT.

V and J are TRBV7-9 and TRBJ1-2; D call uncertain. The V gene's germline CDR1 is SEHNR and CDR2 FQNEAQ (reference sequence). With 2 bases removed from V and 5 bases from J, the gap between germline ends came to 12 bases. CDR3 length: 14 residues. The CDR3 region is CASSLLGHLYGYTF. CDR3 nucleotide sequence: TGTGCCAGCAGCTTACTCGGTCACCTTTATGGCTACACCTTC.

The V call is TRBV9, the J call TRBJ2-5, with 8 bases identical to TRBD2. This CDR3 spans 16 amino acids. V gave up 0 bases and J gave up 2 bases; unmatched junction bases: 6. Per germline, CDR1 SGDLS and CDR2 YYNGEE. The CDR3: CASSVEGAGVQETQYF. CDR3 coding DNA: TGTGCCAGCAGCGTAGAGGGAGCGGGGGTACAAGAGACCCAGTACTTC.